This record concerns one T cell receptor (beta chain) sequence. The antigen is not known. Other DNA sequences in the same sample also yield this CDR3. Trimming removed 0 bases at V and 3 bases at J, with 8 bases between. Germline CDR1 reads SGHRS; CDR2 reads YFSETQ. The length of the CDR3 is 14 residues. The data belong to a study of shared clonotypes between healthy human individuals. Study-wide results and caveats: Memory subsets generally showed smaller estimated richness than naive subsets did. In a few donors, about 5% of naive CD4 clonotypes appeared in common. Represented genetic and exposure-history diversity was restricted by having few donors. Tissue TCR repertoires likely differ from these blood-only repertoires.

Sequencing used immunoSEQ multiplex PCR; TCRdb keeps in-frame clones, though not all of them. The sample contains about 2.4 million clones, roughly 93% of which appear only once. The sequence was collected from a young man in good health. Some clones in this sample may be carry-over from other donors' samples. This rearrangement joins TRBV5-1 to TRBJ2-3, with D unresolved. Sequencing input: naive CD4+ T cells from PBMCs. Stated subset: CD45RA+ positively selected. The CDR3 nucleotides are TGCGCCAGCAGCTTGGGTACAAATACAGATACGCAGTATTTT. Amino acids: CASSLGTNTDTQYF. Combining the CDR3 with reference TRBV5-1 and TRBJ2-3 gives the whole variable domain KAGVTQTPRYLIKTRGQQVTLSCSPISGHRSVSWYQQTPGQGLQFLFEYFSETQRNKGNFPGRFSGRQFSNSRSEMNVSTLELGDSALYLCASSLGTNTDTQYFGPGTRLTVL.